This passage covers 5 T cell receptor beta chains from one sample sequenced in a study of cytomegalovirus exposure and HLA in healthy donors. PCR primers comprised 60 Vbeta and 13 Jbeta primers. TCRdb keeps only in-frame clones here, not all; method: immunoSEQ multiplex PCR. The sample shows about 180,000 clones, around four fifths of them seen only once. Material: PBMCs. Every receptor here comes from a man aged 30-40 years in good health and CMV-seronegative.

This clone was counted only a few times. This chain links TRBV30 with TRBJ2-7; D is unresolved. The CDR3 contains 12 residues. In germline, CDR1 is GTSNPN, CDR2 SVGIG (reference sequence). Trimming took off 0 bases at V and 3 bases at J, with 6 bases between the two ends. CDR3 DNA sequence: TGTGCCTGGAGTGTACACCGCTACGAGCAGTACTTC. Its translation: CAWSVHRYEQYF.

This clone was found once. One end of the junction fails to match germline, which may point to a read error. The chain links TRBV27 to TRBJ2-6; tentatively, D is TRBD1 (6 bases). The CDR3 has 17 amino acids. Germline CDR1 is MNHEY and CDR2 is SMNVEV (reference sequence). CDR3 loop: CASRLFDKGAGANVLTF. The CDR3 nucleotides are TGTGCCAGCAGGTTATTCGATAAGGGGGCTGGGGCCAACGTCCTGACTTTC.

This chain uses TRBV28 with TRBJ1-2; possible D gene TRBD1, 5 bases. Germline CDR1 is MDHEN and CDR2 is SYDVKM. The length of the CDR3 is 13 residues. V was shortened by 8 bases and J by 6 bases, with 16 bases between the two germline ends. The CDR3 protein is CASLTRQLNGYTF. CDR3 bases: TGTGCCAGCCTGACACGACAGCTCAATGGCTACACCTTC.

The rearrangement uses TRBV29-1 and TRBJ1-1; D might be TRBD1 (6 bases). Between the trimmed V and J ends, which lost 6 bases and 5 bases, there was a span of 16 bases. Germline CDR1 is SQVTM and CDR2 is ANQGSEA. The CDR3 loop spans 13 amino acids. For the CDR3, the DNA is TGCAGCGTAGGTCAGGGGCGATGGACTGAAGCTTTCTTT. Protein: CSVGQGRWTEAFF.

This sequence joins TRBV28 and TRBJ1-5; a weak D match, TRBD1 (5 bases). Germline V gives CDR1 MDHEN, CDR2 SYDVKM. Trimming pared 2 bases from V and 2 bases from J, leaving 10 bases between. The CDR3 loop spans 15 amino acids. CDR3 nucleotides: TGTGCCAGCAGTTTAGACTCGGGGGGCAATCAGCCCCAGCATTTT. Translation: CASSLDSGGNQPQHF.